The 2 T cell receptor beta chains below all came from one sample that was sequenced in a study of blood T cells in healthy people across ages. For the second PCR, which ran for 7 to 11 cycles, a sample-barcoded 5' primer and a J-beta primer mix were used. TCRdb fed the 5' RACE reads into MiXCR, producing one record per CDR3 protein. The sample shows 700,000 to 1,000,000 distinct CDR3 sequences, about 42% of them seen only once. Sequences were obtained from blood. The receptors were sampled from a man aged 55-75 years in good health.

The genes are TRBV6-6 and TRBJ2-6; 7 nucleotides match TRBD1. The length of the CDR3 is 17 residues. Trimming cost V 2 bases and J 8 bases; bases outside gene matches: 12. In germline, CDR1 is MNHNY, CDR2 SVGAGI (reference sequence). This CDR3 reads CASSYLGGVSGTNVLTF. CDR3 bases: TGTGCCAGCAGTTACCTAGGGGGCGTATCCGGGACCAACGTCCTGACTTTC.

This chain connects TRBV24-1 to TRBJ2-1; 8 bases are a match to TRBD1. The CDR3 has 16 residues. The germline CDR1 and CDR2 sequences are KGHDR and SFDVKD. V dropped 4 bases and J dropped 4; count of bases not matched to a gene: 8. CDR3: CATSDPTGVTYNEQFF. CDR3 nucleotides: TGTGCCACCAGTGACCCGACAGGGGTAACTTACAATGAGCAGTTCTTC.